One and the same sample provided the 15 T cell receptor beta chains below, sequenced in a study of T cells after yellow fever vaccination. Using its own MiXCR run on the 5' RACE reads, TCRdb lists one record per CDR3 protein. This sample yields approximately 300,000 distinct CDR3 sequences, of which roughly 8.7% are seen a single time; approximately 18% belongs to the top ten. Material: PBMCs, obtained on the day of the first yellow fever vaccination. These receptor sequences come from a man aged 18 to 29 who received the YFV17D yellow fever vaccine.

The J gene is TRBJ1-1, the V gene TRBV9; 7 bases are a match to TRBD1. J gave up 10 bases and V 2 bases, and 11 bases lay outside the gene matches. CDR1 and CDR2 (germline): SGDLS, YYNGEE. This CDR3 is 14 amino acids long. CDR3 DNA sequence: TGTGCCAGCAGCGTCGGAGACAGGGAAGTGGGAGCTTTCTTT. As protein: CASSVGDREVGAFF.

This clonotype was seen only a few times. The chain links TRBV2 to TRBJ2-7; a possible D gene is TRBD1 (6 bases). The V gene's germline CDR1 is SNHLY and CDR2 FYNNEI. The germline V and J ends were trimmed by 4 bases and 3 bases, with 19 bases remaining between them. This CDR3 contains 16 residues. This CDR3 reads CASSGDLDRTNYEQYF. The CDR3 coding sequence is TGTGCCAGCAGTGGGGATCTGGACAGAACCAACTACGAGCAGTACTTC.

This clonotype was observed a few times. The chain is built from TRBV19 and TRBJ2-1; 7 positions match TRBD1. Germline-derived CDR1 and CDR2 are LNHDA and SQIVND (reference sequence). V was clipped by 9 bases and J by 3 bases; unmatched bases: 5. CDR3 length: 13 amino acids. The CDR3 DNA reads TGTGCCAGCGGGACAGACTACTACAATGAGCAGTTCTTC. Its translation is CASGTDYYNEQFF.

This clonotype was seen at least ten times. This chain uses TRBV5-1 with TRBJ1-3; D is uncertain. The CDR3 is 17 amino acids. Trimming took off 3 bases at V and 0 bases at J, with 16 bases between the two ends. Germline CDR1 SGHRS, CDR2 YFSETQ. CDR3 sequence reads: CASSYDGVALSGNTIYF. The CDR3 bases are TGCGCCAGCAGCTACGACGGAGTCGCCCTCTCTGGAAACACCATATATTTT.

This clonotype showed up many times. The chain combines TRBV12-3 or TRBV12-4 with TRBJ1-1; 10 bases are shared with TRBD1. The CDR3 runs to 17 residues. J was trimmed by 0 bases and V by 7 bases; bases with no gene match: 11. CDR3 sequence: CASTRGGTGAMNTEAFF. The CDR3 bases are TGTGCCAGCACCCGAGGGGGGACAGGGGCGATGAACACTGAAGCTTTCTTT.

The sample holds many counts of this clonotype. The J gene is TRBJ1-2, the V gene TRBV4-2; no clear D. Germline lookup yields CDR1 LGHNA and CDR2 YNFKEQ. Trimming stripped 1 base from V and 5 bases from J, with 8 bases between. The CDR3 loop spans 13 amino acids. The CDR3 reads CASSQVGRYGYTF. The CDR3 nucleotides are TGTGCCAGCAGCCAAGTGGGCAGATATGGCTACACCTTC.

This clonotype was seen repeatedly, ten times or more. The chain has TRBV2 and TRBJ1-2; a weak D match, TRBD1 (5 bases). This CDR3 spans 14 amino acids. The germline gives CDR1 SNHLY, CDR2 FYNNEI. V lost 7 bases to trimming and J lost 0 bases, with 12 bases between them. The CDR3 protein is CASTSDKANYGYTF. The DNA for the CDR3 is TGTGCCAGCACGTCGGACAAGGCTAACTATGGCTACACCTTC. The full variable domain, rest sourced from reference TRBV2 and TRBJ1-2, is EPEVTQTPSHQVTQMGQEVILRCVPISNHLYFYWYRQILGQKVEFLVSFYNNEISEKSEIFDDQFSVERPDGSNFTLKIRSTKLEDSAMYFCASTSDKANYGYTFGSGTRLTVV.

In this sample, this clonotype turned up a few times. This chain uses TRBV3-1 with TRBJ2-7, with 7 bases that match TRBD1. The CDR3 consists of 16 residues. The ends lost 3 bases at V and 4 bases at J; junction bases unmatched: 12. Per germline, CDR1 LGHDT and CDR2 YNNKEL (reference sequence). The CDR3 region has the DNA TGTGCCAGCAGCCACGGGATAGACAGGGTACTATACGAGCAGTACTTC. It yields the protein CASSHGIDRVLYEQYF.

This clonotype was counted a single time. The CDR3 end shows no conserved phenylalanine or tryptophan, and so a read error is likely. The genes are TRBV12-3 or TRBV12-4 and TRBJ2-3, with unresolved D. The ends were cut back, 8 bases at V and 4 bases at J, with 1 base in the middle. The CDR3 runs 9 residues. The CDR3 protein is CASSDTQYL. The DNA of the CDR3 is TGTGCCAGCTCAGATACGCAGTATTTA.

The J gene is TRBJ1-2, the V gene TRBV11-2; D unresolved. CDR1 and CDR2 (germline): SGHAT, FQNNGV. V lost 1 base, J lost 2 bases, and 11 bases lay in between. The length of the CDR3 is 15 residues. CDR3 in amino acids: CASSLVAGGNYGYTF. CDR3 DNA: TGTGCCAGCAGCTTAGTCGCTGGTGGGAACTATGGCTACACCTTC.

This clonotype was seen only a few times. The genes are TRBV7-6 and TRBJ2-7, with D perhaps matching TRBD1 or TRBD2 (5 bases each). CDR3 length equals 15 residues. The germline V gene has CDR1 SGHVS and CDR2 FNYEAQ. V lost 4 bases and J 3 bases, leaving 16 bases between the germline ends. Here the CDR3 DNA reads TGTGCCAGCAGCTCAATCCCGGGACCATACTACGAGCAGTACGTC. Encoded protein: CASSSIPGPYYEQYV.

The V gene is TRBV7-3, the J gene TRBJ2-3, with 10 bases that match TRBD2. The CDR3 covers 17 residues. V was pared by 5 bases and J by 2 bases, with 10 bases of the junction left unmatched. CDR1 and CDR2 (germline): SGHTA, FQGTGA. DNA of the CDR3: TGTGCCAGCAGCCGACCTAGCGGGGGCTCCGCCACAGATACGCAGTATTTT. Its protein product is CASSRPSGGSATDTQYF. The whole variable domain, remainder taken from reference TRBV7-3 and TRBJ2-3, is GAGVSQTPSNKVTEKGKYVELRCDPISGHTALYWYRQSLGQGPEFLIYFQGTGAADDSGLPNDRFFAVRPEGSVSTLKIQRTERGDSAVYLCASSRPSGGSATDTQYFGPGTRLTVL.

The CDR3 here is CASSPRPRGMRETQYF. The CDR3 DNA sequence: TGTGCCAGCTCACCTAGACCCAGGGGGATGCGGGAGACCCAGTACTTC. V is TRBV18 and J is TRBJ2-5, with 7 positions matching TRBD1. Germline V lookup: CDR1 KGHSH, CDR2 LQKENI. V lost 3 bases to trimming and J lost 5 bases; unmatched junction nucleotides: 12. The CDR3 extends over 16 amino acids.

There are a few counts of this clonotype. The chain combines TRBV20-1 with TRBJ2-2; 11 bases agree with TRBD2. The germline CDR1 and CDR2 sequences are DFQATT and SNEGSKA (reference sequence). The trim removed 1 base at V and 7 bases at J, leaving 2 bases unmatched. CDR3 length equals 14 residues. The CDR3 DNA reads as TGCAGTGCTAGAGTAGCGGGGGGGCTCGGGGAGCTGTTTTTT. Translated: CSARVAGGLGELFF.

This clonotype was detected only a few times. The V call is TRBV6-6, the J call TRBJ2-2; D is unclear. The CDR3 contains 13 residues. The V end lost 4 bases, the J end lost 4 bases, and 7 bases lay between the germline ends. Germline CDR1 and CDR2: MNHNY and SVGAGI (reference sequence). CDR3 nucleotide sequence: TGTGCCAGCAGTTCCCCACGCACCGGGGAGCTGTTTTTT. Translated: CASSSPRTGELFF.